This entry lists 32 T cell receptor beta chains sequenced from one sample in a study of HIV-infected patients and healthy controls (TCRdb year 2014). Library generation was performed with 5' RACE. TCRdb lists the instrument as Illumina MiSeq. TCRdb cleaned the public reads at Q25 with fastp, built clones with MiXCR and kept in-frame beta chains. Entries that share a CDR3 protein sequence are merged under the most common genes and DNA. A total of 15,000 to 20,000 distinct CDR3 sequences appear in this sample, roughly a fifth of them only once. The top ten clones comprise around 34% of the sample. The sample comprised CD8+ T cells from blood. The receptors come from a human donor in good health.

In regard to this clonotype: Germline is not matched at one junction end, which may reflect a read error. The chain joins TRBV7-8 to TRBJ2-7; no clear D gene. Germline V lookup: CDR1 SGHVS, CDR2 FQNEAQ. The CDR3 is 12 residues long. The CDR3 bases are TGTGCCAGCAGCTTAGGGGGTTACGAGCAGTGCTTC. It specifies CASSLGGYEQCF.

V and J are TRBV6-6 and TRBJ2-1, with 9 nucleotides matching TRBD1. The CDR3 totals 15 residues. Per germline, CDR1 MNHNY and CDR2 SVGAGI (reference sequence). J lost 6 bases, V lost 6 bases, and 9 bases had no gene match. The CDR3 region is CASRDTGGVSNEQFF. The CDR3 DNA follows: TGTGCCAGCAGGGATACAGGGGGCGTCTCCAATGAGCAGTTCTTC.

On this clonotype: This may stem from a read error, because a much larger clone lies one nucleotide away. The conserved phenylalanine or tryptophan normally closing the CDR3 is absent here, so this likely arose from a read error. The chain carries TRBV7-2 and TRBJ2-4, with D unclear. In germline, CDR1 is SGHTA, CDR2 FQGNSA. The CDR3 spans 15 residues. V was trimmed by 5 bases and J by 2 bases, leaving 13 bases between them. The CDR3 nucleotides are TGTGCCAGCAGCCACGCTAATGCCCCCAAAAACATTCAGTACTAC. Amino acids: CASSHANAPKNIQYY.

This clonotype was seen many times. This chain joins TRBV6-4 and TRBJ1-5; TRBD1 is a possible D gene (5 bases). V gave up 3 bases and J gave up 1 base, with 10 bases separating them. The germline gives CDR1 MRHNA, CDR2 SNTAGT. The CDR3 has 15 residues. The CDR3 DNA reads as TGTGCCAGCAGTGAACTGGCAGGGAGCAATCAGCCCCAGCATTTT. Amino acids: CASSELAGSNQPQHF.

The J gene is TRBJ1-2, the V gene TRBV5-6; D may be TRBD1 (6 bases). This CDR3 spans 14 amino acids. CDR1 and CDR2 from the germline V gene are SGHDT and YYEEEE. With 5 bases removed from V and 6 bases from J, the gap between germline ends came to 17 bases. The CDR3: CASRGGAPLNGYTF. The DNA of the CDR3 is TGTGCCAGCAGAGGGGGGGCACCGCTAAATGGCTACACCTTC.

The chain uses TRBV29-1 and TRBJ1-2; tentatively, D is TRBD1 (6 bases). V gave up 0 bases and J gave up 3 bases, with 14 bases separating them. In germline, CDR1 is SQVTM, CDR2 ANQGSEA. The length of the CDR3 is 15 residues. The CDR3 sequence is CSVEDPQGTYYGYTF. The CDR3 DNA reads TGCAGCGTTGAAGATCCCCAGGGGACGTACTATGGCTACACCTTC.

By sample share, this clonotype is medium-sized (0.01 to 0.1%). This sequence joins TRBV5-1 and TRBJ1-1; D unresolved. The V and J ends lost 4 bases and 5 bases respectively, with 9 bases between them. CDR3 size: 12 residues. Per germline, CDR1 SGHRS and CDR2 YFSETQ. The CDR3 spells CASSVGSTEAFF. As DNA, the CDR3 is TGCGCCAGCAGCGTAGGGAGTACTGAAGCTTTCTTT.

The chain uses TRBV10-3 and TRBJ1-1; a possible D gene is TRBD1 (5 bases). Trimming left V 8 bases short and J 1 base short, with 17 bases between. The length of the CDR3 is 15 residues. CDR1 and CDR2 from the germline V gene are ENHRY and SYGVKD. CDR3 amino acids: CAISQGSGKNTEAFF. The CDR3, as DNA: TGTGCCATCTCCCAGGGAAGCGGAAAGAACACTGAAGCTTTCTTT.

This clonotype was detected only once. The V and J genes are TRBV4-3 and TRBJ1-1; D unresolved. This CDR3 region has 15 residues. The germline CDR1 and CDR2 sequences are LGHNA and YSLEER. The ends were cut back, 0 bases at V and 0 bases at J, with 8 bases in the middle. In DNA, the CDR3 is TGCGCCAGCAGCCAAGACCGCGGCATGAACACTGAAGCTTTCTTT. This codes for CASSQDRGMNTEAFF.

The V call is TRBV19, the J call TRBJ2-3; 8 positions agree with TRBD2. The J segment lost 4 bases and the V segment lost 3 bases, leaving 6 bases of the junction unmatched. The CDR3 covers 15 residues. Germline V gene sequence: CDR1 LNHDA, CDR2 SQIVND (reference sequence). The CDR3 protein is CASSILREAADTQYF. DNA of the CDR3: TGTGCCAGTAGTATTTTGCGGGAGGCGGCAGATACGCAGTATTTT. The whole variable domain, remainder taken from reference TRBV19 and TRBJ2-3, is DGGITQSPKYLFRKEGQNVTLSCEQNLNHDAMYWYRQDPGQGLRLIYYSQIVNDFQKGDIAEGYSVSREKKESFPLTVTSAQKNPTAFYLCASSILREAADTQYFGPGTRLTVL.

The chain couples TRBV12-3 or TRBV12-4 to TRBJ2-7, with a weak D call TRBD2 (6 bases). Deletions cut 3 bases from V and 3 bases from J, with 12 bases between. The length of the CDR3 is 14 residues. CDR3 bases: TGTGCCAGCAGTTTCGGGCAGGGAGGCTACGAGCAGTACTTC. This translates into CASSFGQGGYEQYF.

V and J are TRBV19 and TRBJ1-1, with 7 bases lining up with TRBD1. Germline V CDR1 and CDR2: LNHDA, SQIVND (reference sequence). V dropped 8 bases and J dropped 6; count of bases not matched to a gene: 6. The CDR3 loop spans 12 amino acids. CDR3 loop: CASSQGEAEAFF. Written as DNA, the CDR3 is TGTGCCAGTTCCCAGGGGGAAGCTGAAGCTTTCTTT.

The chain recombines TRBV11-2 with TRBJ2-1, with 9 bases lining up with TRBD2. CDR1 is SGHAT, CDR2 FQNNGV, per germline. The CDR3 sequence is 14 residues long. V trimming: 1 base; J trimming: 9 bases; junction bases outside the gene matches: 4. This chain's CDR3 is CASSLVPSGTEQFF. Here the CDR3 DNA reads TGTGCCAGCAGCTTAGTTCCTAGCGGGACTGAGCAGTTCTTC.

There are many counts of this clonotype. J is TRBJ1-5 and V is TRBV6-2 or TRBV6-3; no clear D. Germline-derived CDR1 and CDR2 are MNHEY and SVGEGT. V was pared by 0 bases and J by 11 bases, with 17 bases between. The CDR3 loop spans 15 amino acids. The CDR3 sequence: CASSYSPGSQSAQHF. The CDR3 nucleotides are TGTGCCAGCAGTTACTCACCGGGATCTCAATCAGCCCAGCATTTT.

Only a few counts were recorded for this clonotype. The chain links TRBV30 to TRBJ1-1; D is perhaps TRBD1 (5 bases). Looked up from germline, CDR1 is GTSNPN and CDR2 is SVGIG (reference sequence). V was cut by 8 bases and J by 2 bases, with 18 bases left in between. The CDR3 is 14 amino acids. DNA of the CDR3: TGTGCCGGAGCAGGGTTAGGCGTCAACACTGAAGCTTTCTTT. This encodes CAGAGLGVNTEAFF. Filled out from reference TRBV30 and TRBJ1-1, the complete variable domain reads SQTIHQWPATLVQPVGSPLSLECTVEGTSNPNLYWYRQAAGRGLQLLFYSVGIGQISSEVPQNLSASRPQDRQFILSSKKLLLSDSGFYLCAGAGLGVNTEAFFGQGTRLTVV.

This clonotype occurred a few times. This chain connects TRBV7-6 to TRBJ2-1; D possibly corresponds to TRBD2 (6 bases). Germline V gene lookup returns CDR1 SGHVS and CDR2 FNYEAQ. This CDR3 contains 14 residues. V lost 1 base to trimming and J lost 5 bases, with 9 bases between them. In nucleotides, the CDR3 is TGTGCCAGCAGCTTAGTAGGGGAGGACAATGAGCAGTTCTTC. It specifies CASSLVGEDNEQFF.

This clonotype was picked up many times. The chain has TRBV11-3 and TRBJ2-1; TRBD2 aligns across 10 bases. Germline-derived CDR1 and CDR2 are SGHNT and YENEEA. V lost 6 bases, J lost 9 bases, and 8 bases stayed unmatched. The CDR3 loop spans 14 amino acids. The CDR3, as DNA: TGTGCCAGCAGTGCCAAATTAGCGGGAGGTGAGCAGTTCTTC. Amino acids: CASSAKLAGGEQFF.

This clonotype was seen ten or more times. The gene calls are TRBV5-5 and TRBJ1-1; weak D call: TRBD1 (6 bases). Deletions cut 6 bases from V and 2 bases from J, with 11 bases between. This CDR3 comprises 13 residues. In germline, CDR1 is SGHKS, CDR2 YYEKEE (reference sequence). CDR3 sequence: CASNRDLNTEAFF. The DNA for the CDR3 is TGTGCCAGCAACAGGGATCTCAACACTGAAGCTTTCTTT.

With regard to this clonotype: One end of the junction is discordant with germline, which a read error may explain. The chain uses TRBV6-5 and TRBJ1-1; 8 positions agree with TRBD1. This CDR3 is 15 amino acids long. Germline assignment: CDR1 MNHEY and CDR2 SVGAGI. CDR3 loop: CASSEDRVMNTGAFF. The CDR3, as DNA: TGTGCCAGCAGTGAGGACAGGGTAATGAACACTGGAGCTTTCTTT.

This clonotype was seen repeatedly, ten times or more. In DNA, the CDR3 is TGTGCCAGCAGCCCAAGGACAAGCTCCTACAATGAGCAGTTCTTC. Amino acid sequence: CASSPRTSSYNEQFF. V is TRBV7-9 and J is TRBJ2-1; a weak D match, TRBD1 (5 bases). The CDR3 is made up of 15 amino acids. Germline CDR1 SEHNR, CDR2 FQNEAQ (reference sequence). Between the trimmed V and J ends, which lost 5 bases and 0 bases, there was a span of 11 bases.

This clonotype was counted at least ten times. CDR3: CSVDPGTGSAEQYF. CDR3 DNA: TGCAGCGTGGACCCCGGGACAGGGTCAGCCGAGCAGTACTTC. The V gene is TRBV29-1, the J gene TRBJ2-7, with TRBD1 matching over 9 bases. Germline V gives CDR1 SQVTM, CDR2 ANQGSEA. CDR3 length: 14 residues. V lost 6 bases, J lost 6 bases, and 12 bases stayed unmatched.

The rearrangement joins TRBV12-3 or TRBV12-4 to TRBJ1-3; D remains unclear. The CDR3 sequence is 14 residues long. V gave up 3 bases and J gave up 4 bases, with 10 bases separating them. CDR3 in amino acids: CASSLWADGNTIYF. The CDR3 DNA reads TGTGCCAGCAGTTTGTGGGCTGACGGAAACACCATATATTTT.

This rearrangement joins TRBV20-1 to TRBJ1-1; perhaps TRBD1 as D (6 bases). Trimming left V 1 base short and J 3 bases short, with 12 bases between. This CDR3 has 14 residues. Germline loops: CDR1 DFQATT, CDR2 SNEGSKA (reference sequence). The CDR3, as DNA: TGCAGTGCTAGAGTGACAGGATATTACACTGAAGCTTTCTTT. It translates to CSARVTGYYTEAFF.

The CDR3 region is CASSLAGDRGHYGYTF. CDR3 sequence (DNA): TGTGCCAGCAGCTTAGCGGGGGACAGGGGGCATTATGGCTACACCTTC. The chain recombines TRBV7-9 with TRBJ1-2; TRBD1 aligns across 12 bases. The germline V gene encodes CDR1 SEHNR and CDR2 FQNEAQ (reference sequence). V lost 0 bases, J lost 5 bases, and 4 bases stayed unmatched. This CDR3 has 16 amino acids.

This clonotype was counted at least ten times. The chain has TRBV7-9 and TRBJ2-5; 7 positions match TRBD2. The CDR3 consists of 17 residues. Germline V gene lookup returns CDR1 SEHNR and CDR2 FQNEAQ (reference sequence). Trimming removed 5 bases from V and 0 bases from J; junction bases left unmatched: 12. The CDR3 nucleotides are TGTGCCAGCAGCCAATCCTCGCTAGCGGCCTACCAAGAGACCCAGTACTTC. Its translation is CASSQSSLAAYQETQYF. Full variable domain (remainder filled in from reference TRBV7-9 and TRBJ2-5): DTGVSQNPRHKITKRGQNVTFRCDPISEHNRLYWYRQTLGQGPEFLTYFQNEAQLEKSRLLSDRFSAERPKGSFSTLEIQRTEQGDSAMYLCASSQSSLAAYQETQYFGPGTRLLVL.

This clonotype was seen many times. The chain is built from TRBV6-2 or TRBV6-3 and TRBJ1-5; D perhaps matches TRBD1 (5 bases). Trimming pared 7 bases from V and 2 bases from J, leaving 15 bases between. In germline, CDR1 is MNHEY, CDR2 SVGEGT. The CDR3 runs to 15 residues. CDR3 region: CASTEGWDGNQPQHF. CDR3 in DNA: TGTGCCAGCACCGAGGGGTGGGATGGCAATCAGCCCCAGCATTTT.

A few counts support this clonotype. This sequence joins TRBV7-9 and TRBJ2-7, with 7 bases lining up with TRBD1. V lost 5 bases, J lost 1 base, and 8 bases stayed unmatched. The germline gives CDR1 SEHNR, CDR2 FQNEAQ (reference sequence). CDR3 length: 15 residues. Here the CDR3 DNA reads TGTGCCAGCAGCCCGGCCCCGGGACAGTCCTACGAGCAGTACTTC. Its translation is CASSPAPGQSYEQYF.

This clonotype came up a few times. The gene calls are TRBV10-3 and TRBJ2-3; TRBD2 matches at 8 bases. Germline CDR1 ENHRY, CDR2 SYGVKD. CDR3 length: 16 amino acids. The trim removed 5 bases at V and 0 bases at J, leaving 7 bases unmatched. CDR3 sequence reads: CAISPVAGTSTDTQYF. Written as DNA, the CDR3 is TGTGCCATCAGTCCCGTAGCGGGGACTAGCACAGATACGCAGTATTTT.

Ten or more counts support this clonotype. The chain employs TRBV5-5 and TRBJ2-7, with TRBD1 matching over 7 bases. With V trimmed by 2 bases and J by 3 bases, 8 bases remained unmatched. The CDR3 runs 15 residues. In germline, CDR1 is SGHKS, CDR2 YYEKEE (reference sequence). This CDR3 reads CASSFLTGSGYEQYF. The CDR3 DNA reads as TGTGCCAGCAGCTTTCTGACAGGGTCAGGCTACGAGCAGTACTTC. Full variable domain (missing parts from reference TRBV5-5 and TRBJ2-7): DAGVTQSPTHLIKTRGQQVTLRCSPISGHKSVSWYQQVLGQGPQFIFQYYEKEERGRGNFPDRFSARQFPNYSSELNVNALLLGDSALYLCASSFLTGSGYEQYFGPGTRLTVT.

The chain uses TRBV28 and TRBJ1-1; TRBD1 is a possible D gene (5 bases). There are 12 residues in the CDR3. The germline CDR1 and CDR2 sequences are MDHEN and SYDVKM. The germline V and J ends were trimmed by 3 bases and 6 bases, with 8 bases remaining between them. CDR3 residues: CASSFGGAEAFF. CDR3 in DNA: TGTGCCAGCAGTTTTGGAGGGGCTGAAGCTTTCTTT.

V is TRBV25-1 and J is TRBJ2-7; no definite D call. V lost 2 bases to trimming and J lost 6 bases, with 5 bases between them. The V gene's germline CDR1 is MGHDK and CDR2 SYGVNS. There are 11 residues in the CDR3. CDR3 amino acids: CASSETLEQYF. CDR3 bases: TGTGCCAGCAGTGAAACCCTCGAGCAGTACTTC.

The chain recombines TRBV5-6 with TRBJ1-2; D not resolved. The V end lost 0 bases, the J end lost 4 bases, and 10 bases lay between the germline ends. The CDR3 has 14 residues. Per the germline V gene, CDR1 is SGHDT and CDR2 is YYEEEE. The CDR3 loop is CASSLASQAYGYTF. Here the CDR3 DNA reads TGTGCCAGCAGCTTGGCGTCCCAGGCCTATGGCTACACCTTC.